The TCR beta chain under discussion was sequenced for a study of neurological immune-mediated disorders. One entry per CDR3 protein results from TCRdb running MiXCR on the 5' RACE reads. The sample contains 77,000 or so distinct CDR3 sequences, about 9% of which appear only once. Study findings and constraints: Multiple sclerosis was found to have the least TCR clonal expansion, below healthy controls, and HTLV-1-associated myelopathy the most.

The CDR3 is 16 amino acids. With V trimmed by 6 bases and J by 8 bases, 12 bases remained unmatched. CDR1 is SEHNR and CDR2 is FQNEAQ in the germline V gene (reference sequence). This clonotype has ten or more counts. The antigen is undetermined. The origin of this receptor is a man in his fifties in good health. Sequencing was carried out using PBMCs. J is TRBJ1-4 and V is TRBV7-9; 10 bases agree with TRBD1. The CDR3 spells CASRPTGTGAEEKLFF. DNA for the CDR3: TGTGCCAGCAGGCCAACCGGGACAGGGGCGGAGGAAAAACTGTTTTTT.